This TCR beta chain was found in a study of cytomegalovirus exposure and HLA in healthy donors. General study findings and limits: Further analysis was carried out later, and it showed several of the most significant clusters appearing linked to common viral pathogens.

Concerning this clone itself: Its specificity is not known.

Between the trimmed V and J ends, which lost 7 bases and 1 base, there was a span of 10 bases. Germline V gene data show CDR1 as MNHEY and CDR2 as SVGAGI. The CDR3 spans 13 residues. Use of 60 Vbeta and 13 Jbeta primers characterized the PCR. Sequencing was performed with immunoSEQ multiplex PCR; in TCRdb, only in-frame clones are kept and a portion is missing. Among around 90,000 clones, around three quarters were seen once, and the ten largest hold 0.45% to 0.6%. The sample comprised PBMCs. The TCR sequence derives from a young man in good health and CMV-seronegative. The genes are TRBV6-5 and TRBJ2-5, with D unresolved. CDR3 region: CASTEAPQETQYF. CDR3 DNA: TGTGCCAGCACTGAGGCACCCCAAGAGACCCAGTACTTC.